The 23 T cell receptor beta chains below all came from one sample that was sequenced in a study of blood T cells in healthy people across ages. With a J-beta primer mix and a sample-barcoded 5' primer, a second PCR ran 7 to 11 cycles. Each CDR3 protein is one row after TCRdb ran MiXCR on the 5' RACE reads. The sample has around 1,700,000 distinct CDR3 sequences; approximately 28% are singletons. The sample taken for sequencing was blood. These receptors were obtained from a woman aged 25-40 years in good health.

V and J are TRBV12-3 or TRBV12-4 and TRBJ1-5; TRBD1 is a possible D gene (6 bases). The V and J ends lost 6 bases and 7 bases respectively, with 13 bases between them. This CDR3 is built from 13 residues. CDR3 region: CASRGEGDQPQHF. CDR3 in DNA: TGTGCCAGCAGAGGCGAGGGGGACCAGCCCCAGCATTTT.

This sequence joins TRBV5-5 and TRBJ2-7; D is undetermined. Between the trimmed V and J ends, which lost 1 base and 1 base, there was a span of 12 bases. Germline CDR1 reads SGHKS; CDR2 reads YYEKEE (reference sequence). CDR3 length: 15 amino acids. CDR3 residues: CASSLRFQTSYEQYF. The CDR3 DNA sequence: TGTGCCAGCAGCTTGCGGTTCCAGACTTCCTACGAGCAGTACTTC.

This clonotype has ten or more counts. The chain links TRBV25-1 to TRBJ1-2, with unresolved D. Trimming cost V 5 bases and J 2 bases, with 12 bases left between them. Germline CDR1 reads MGHDK; CDR2 reads SYGVNS. The CDR3 is 14 amino acids. The CDR3 reads CASSSALGNYGYTF. CDR3 nucleotides: TGTGCCAGCAGTTCGGCCCTGGGGAACTATGGCTACACCTTC.

This clonotype has a count of ten or more. The gene calls are TRBV4-1 and TRBJ2-5, with TRBD2 identical over 14 bases. Trimming removed 3 bases from V and 5 bases from J; junction bases left unmatched: 5. CDR1 is MGHRA and CDR2 is YSYEKL in the germline V gene. The CDR3 loop spans 16 amino acids. The CDR3 DNA reads TGCGCCAGCAGCCACGGACTAGCGGGGGGTGTGGAGACCCAGTACTTC. It encodes CASSHGLAGGVETQYF.

The chain is built from TRBV18 and TRBJ2-1, with 9 bases lining up with TRBD2. The end of the DNA fits TRBJ2-7 better, so the J call may be wrong. Germline lookup yields CDR1 KGHSH and CDR2 LQKENI. The CDR3 has 15 residues. DNA for the CDR3: TGTGCCAGCTCACCACAGACTAGCGGCTACAATGAGCAGTACTTC. Residues: CASSPQTSGYNEQYF.

V and J are TRBV11-2 and TRBJ2-4, with 10 bases aligning to TRBD1. Trimming took 10 bases from V and 3 from J; bases not matched to a gene: 3. The CDR3 runs to 13 residues. Germline V lookup: CDR1 SGHAT, CDR2 FQNNGV. CDR3 loop: CATGTGDKNIQYF. Here the CDR3 DNA reads TGTGCCACCGGGACAGGGGACAAAAACATTCAGTACTTC.

Here the CDR3 reads CATTGSSYNSPLHF. The CDR3 coding sequence is TGTGCCACCACAGGGAGCTCCTATAATTCACCCCTCCACTTT. The V call is TRBV10-3, the J call TRBJ1-6, with a possible D match to TRBD1 (6 bases). CDR3 length equals 14 residues. Trimming removed 10 bases at V and 0 bases at J, with 10 bases between. Germline loops: CDR1 ENHRY, CDR2 SYGVKD.

On this clonotype itself: A much bigger clone sits one base away, suggesting this may be a read error. The chain uses TRBV27 and TRBJ2-5; D assignment may be TRBD1 or TRBD2 (5 bases each). V was shortened by 7 bases and J by 5 bases, with 23 bases between the two germline ends. The CDR3 contains 16 residues. Germline loops: CDR1 MNHEY, CDR2 SMNVEV (reference sequence). This CDR3 reads CASNRAGTSYVETQYF. The CDR3 nucleotides are TGTGCCAGCAACCGCGCCGGGACCTCTTATGTGGAGACCCAGTACTTC.

This clonotype was detected only once. This rearrangement joins TRBV20-1 to TRBJ1-2; D is possibly TRBD1 (5 bases). V shed 5 bases and J shed 6 bases, with 16 bases lying between them. The CDR3 covers 13 residues. Germline V CDR1 and CDR2: DFQATT, SNEGSKA (reference sequence). CDR3 coding DNA: TGCAGTGCTGGGACCGGGACTACAAATGGCTACACCTTC. This encodes CSAGTGTTNGYTF.

This clonotype showed up just a few times. The chain has TRBV12-3 or TRBV12-4 and TRBJ2-7; D unclear. CDR3 length: 14 amino acids. Trimming removed 3 bases from V and 0 bases from J, with 9 bases in between. The CDR3 sequence is CASSFIADSYEQYF. For the CDR3, the DNA is TGTGCCAGCAGTTTTATTGCGGACTCCTACGAGCAGTACTTC.

This clonotype was detected once. The junction departs from the called germline gene at one end, perhaps through a read error. The CDR3 region is CASSGTSGRNEQVF. The CDR3 DNA sequence: TGTGCCAGCAGTGGTACTAGCGGGAGAAATGAGCAGGTCTTC. The chain is built from TRBV2 and TRBJ2-1; 11 bases match TRBD2. This CDR3 has 14 amino acids. The germline V gene encodes CDR1 SNHLY and CDR2 FYNNEI.

The genes are TRBV30 and TRBJ2-5; D is unresolved. The CDR3 is 10 residues long. In germline, CDR1 is GTSNPN, CDR2 SVGIG (reference sequence). V lost 5 bases and J 3 bases, leaving 4 bases between the germline ends. The CDR3 sequence: CAWGEETQYF. The CDR3 bases are TGTGCCTGGGGGGAAGAGACCCAGTACTTC.

This clonotype has just a few counts. The chain uses TRBV28 and TRBJ1-2; D is possibly TRBD1 (6 bases). CDR1 MDHEN and CDR2 SYDVKM come from the germline V gene. The CDR3 extends over 15 amino acids. V lost 4 bases and J lost 8, with 20 bases in between. CDR3 nucleotides: TGTGCCAGCAGTTACACTCCTTTGGGGGCTGGGGGCTACACCTTC. Its protein product is CASSYTPLGAGGYTF.

This rearrangement joins TRBV24-1 to TRBJ2-7; unclear D gene. The J call may be wrong; the DNA end is better matched by TRBJ2-5. Germline V CDR1 and CDR2: KGHDR, SFDVKD. This CDR3 is built from 13 residues. For the CDR3, the DNA is TGTGCCACCAGTGATTTGTGGGAAGAGACCCAGTACTTC. This codes for CATSDLWEETQYF.

This clonotype was seen at least ten times. This sequence joins TRBV29-1 and TRBJ2-7; 7 positions match TRBD1. Trimming removed 7 bases from V and 0 bases from J; junction bases left unmatched: 9. Per germline, CDR1 SQVTM and CDR2 ANQGSEA. CDR3 length: 14 residues. As DNA, the CDR3 is TGCAGCGCACTGAGGGGGCGAAACTCCTACGAGCAGTACTTC. It yields the protein CSALRGRNSYEQYF.

This clonotype has a count of ten or more. This CDR3 reads CAIRNSGGQETQYF. As DNA, the CDR3 is TGTGCCATCAGAAATAGCGGGGGGCAAGAGACCCAGTACTTC. This rearrangement joins TRBV10-3 to TRBJ2-5, with TRBD2 identical over 10 bases. The CDR3 is made up of 14 amino acids. Trimming at V came to 6 bases and at J to 2 bases, leaving 3 bases not matched to a gene. Germline loops: CDR1 ENHRY, CDR2 SYGVKD.

The chain is built from TRBV12-3 or TRBV12-4 and TRBJ1-5; the D gene is possibly TRBD1 (6 bases). The V gene lost 3 bases and the J gene lost 7 bases, with 10 bases spanning the gap. The CDR3 is 13 amino acids. The CDR3 DNA sequence: TGTGCCAGCAGTTTGCAACAGGGCCAGCCCCAGCATTTT. Translating it yields CASSLQQGQPQHF.

This clonotype was found a few times. The J gene is TRBJ2-1, the V gene TRBV15, with D possibly being TRBD2 (7 bases). The germline gives CDR1 LNHNV, CDR2 YYDKDF (reference sequence). The CDR3 sequence is 15 residues long. The germline V and J ends were trimmed by 5 bases and 0 bases, with 11 bases remaining between them. This CDR3 reads CATSGGGGSYNEQFF. DNA for the CDR3: TGTGCCACCAGCGGAGGGGGGGGCTCCTACAATGAGCAGTTCTTC.

This chain joins TRBV12-3 or TRBV12-4 and TRBJ2-4; no clear D gene. The J call may be wrong; the DNA end is better matched by TRBJ2-5. The CDR3 runs to 13 residues. The DNA of the CDR3 is TGTGCCAGCAGTTTGCGCCACCGAGAGACCCAGTACTTC. Translation gives CASSLRHRETQYF.

The V call is TRBV6-2 or TRBV6-3, the J call TRBJ2-4; D possibly uses TRBD1 or TRBD2 (6 bases each). Germline values: CDR1 MNHEY, CDR2 SVGEGT. V dropped 7 bases and J dropped 8 bases, with 21 bases sitting between them. The CDR3 contains 15 residues. DNA of the CDR3: TGTGCCAGCACCGTACGGTCGGGGGCATGGGACATTCAGTACTTC. Translation: CASTVRSGAWDIQYF.

Only a few counts were recorded for this clonotype. The chain recombines TRBV20-1 with TRBJ2-3, with D perhaps matching TRBD1 or TRBD2 (5 bases each). Germline CDR1 and CDR2: DFQATT and SNEGSKA (reference sequence). The length of the CDR3 is 12 residues. The CDR3 region has the DNA TGCAAAGGGACGCCTGGGGGAGATACGCAGTATTTT. Protein product: CKGTPGGDTQYF.

The rearrangement links TRBV7-6 to TRBJ2-1; no firm D call. The ends were cut back, 4 bases at V and 2 bases at J, with 24 bases in the middle. From germline, CDR1 is SGHVS and CDR2 FNYEAQ. CDR3 length: 19 amino acids. The CDR3, as DNA: TGTGCCAGCAGCTCCGAACCCCCATACTCTGCAGCAGCCTACAATGAGCAGTTCTTC. Its translation is CASSSEPPYSAAAYNEQFF.

About this clonotype itself: One end of the junction is discordant with germline, which a read error may explain. V and J are TRBV27 and TRBJ2-5; D is unclear. The CDR3 totals 13 residues. Germline loops: CDR1 MNHEY, CDR2 SMNVEV (reference sequence). The CDR3 reads CASSSRSQEIQYF. The DNA of the CDR3 is TGTGCCAGCAGTTCAAGGTCCCAAGAGATCCAGTACTTC.